The 32 T cell receptor beta chains below were found in one sample sequenced in a study of T cells after yellow fever vaccination. TCRdb re-called the 5' RACE reads with MiXCR, one entry per CDR3 protein. This table has 610,000 or so distinct CDR3 sequences, around an eighth appearing once. Sequences were derived from PBMCs, sampled on the day of the yellow fever booster vaccination. The receptors derive from a man in his thirties or forties who received the YFV17D yellow fever vaccine.

This clonotype was picked up a small number of times. The genes are TRBV5-1 and TRBJ1-4; D is possibly TRBD1 (5 bases). Germline V CDR1 and CDR2: SGHRS, YFSETQ. CDR3 size: 14 residues. Trimming stripped 3 bases from V and 8 bases from J, with 14 bases between. CDR3 residues: CASSWDRTGEKLFF. The DNA for the CDR3 is TGCGCCAGCAGCTGGGACCGAACTGGAGAAAAACTGTTTTTT.

A few counts support this clonotype. V and J are TRBV6-2 or TRBV6-3 and TRBJ1-5; D is possibly TRBD1 (5 bases). V lost 0 bases and J lost 3, with 15 bases in between. The CDR3 length is 17 residues. Germline assignment: CDR1 MNHEY and CDR2 SVGEGT. The CDR3 DNA reads TGTGCCAGCAGTTACTCTAAACCGGACACCAACAATCAGCCCCAGCATTTT. Translating it yields CASSYSKPDTNNQPQHF.

The chain has TRBV28 and TRBJ2-7; D remains unclear. Germline assignment: CDR1 MDHEN and CDR2 SYDVKM. The CDR3 sequence is 14 residues long. Between the trimmed V and J ends, which lost 5 bases and 4 bases, there was a span of 15 bases. As DNA, the CDR3 is TGTGCCAGCAGTACATTTGTGGCTGAGTACGAGCAGTACTTC. It codes for CASSTFVAEYEQYF. Looking up the rest from reference TRBV28 and TRBJ2-7 gives the full variable domain: DVKVTQSSRYLVKRTGEKVFLECVQDMDHENMFWYRQDPGLGLRLIYFSYDVKMKEKGDIPEGYSVSREKKERFSLILESASTNQTSMYLCASSTFVAEYEQYFGPGTRLTVT.

This clonotype showed up just a few times. The V gene is TRBV7-9, the J gene TRBJ2-7, with D possibly matching TRBD1 (5 bases). Germline loops: CDR1 SEHNR, CDR2 FQNEAQ (reference sequence). V was cut by 3 bases and J by 6 bases, with 9 bases left in between. The CDR3 spans 12 residues. CDR3 sequence: CASSFRQSEQYF. The CDR3 DNA reads as TGTGCCAGCAGCTTTAGACAGTCCGAGCAGTACTTC.

This clonotype was picked up a small number of times. The chain has TRBV5-5 and TRBJ2-7; D assignment may be TRBD1 or TRBD2 (5 bases each). Germline CDR1 is SGHKS and CDR2 is YYEKEE (reference sequence). Deletions cut 2 bases from V and 4 bases from J, with 19 bases between. This CDR3 is built from 16 residues. The CDR3 loop reads CASSFLVRDAAYEQYF. The CDR3 nucleotides are TGTGCCAGCAGCTTCTTGGTAAGGGACGCGGCGTACGAGCAGTACTTC.

Concerning this clonotype: The junction departs from the called germline gene at one end, perhaps through a read error. The gene calls are TRBV7-3 and TRBJ1-3; D is undetermined. The germline gives CDR1 SGHTA, CDR2 FQGTGA. The CDR3 is made up of 16 amino acids. CDR3 sequence reads: CASSIVGNQPGNTINF. In DNA, the CDR3 is TGTGCCAGCAGCATTGTGGGGAACCAGCCTGGAAACACCATAAATTTT.

J is TRBJ1-5 and V is TRBV6-5, with D unclear. The V and J ends lost 0 bases and 0 bases respectively, with 6 bases between them. CDR3 length equals 15 residues. From germline, CDR1 is MNHEY and CDR2 SVGAGI. CDR3 in amino acids: CASSYSGLSNQPQHF. The CDR3 DNA reads as TGTGCCAGCAGTTACTCGGGCCTTAGCAATCAGCCCCAGCATTTT.

This clonotype was seen ten or more times. The CDR3 spells CASSPSQDTQYF. CDR3 bases: TGTGCCAGCAGCCCCTCCCAGGATACGCAGTATTTT. This chain uses TRBV7-2 with TRBJ2-3; D is unclear. Per germline, CDR1 SGHTA and CDR2 FQGNSA. Trimming pared 5 bases from V and 6 bases from J, leaving 9 bases between. The CDR3 loop spans 12 amino acids. The full variable domain, its missing parts supplied by reference TRBV7-2 and TRBJ2-3, is GAGVSQSPSNKVTEKGKDVELRCDPISGHTALYWYRQSLGQGLEFLIYFQGNSAPDKSGLPSDRFSAERTGGSVSTLTIQRTQQEDSAVYLCASSPSQDTQYFGPGTRLTVL.

The rearrangement links TRBV5-4 to TRBJ2-7; 10 positions match TRBD1. This CDR3 comprises 15 residues. The germline CDR1 and CDR2 sequences are SGHNT and YYREEE (reference sequence). V shed 6 bases and J 5 bases; nucleotides not matched to a gene: 11. The CDR3 sequence is CASTRDRGRFHEQYF. CDR3 sequence (DNA): TGTGCCAGCACCAGAGACAGGGGGCGATTCCACGAGCAGTACTTC.

This clonotype has more than one count but fewer than ten. The chain is built from TRBV6-5 and TRBJ2-3; the match to TRBD1 covers 10 bases. Per the germline V gene, CDR1 is MNHEY and CDR2 is SVGAGI. J was trimmed by 3 bases and V by 5 bases; bases with no gene match: 8. CDR3 length: 16 residues. CDR3 protein: CASSPSGTGATDTQYF. The CDR3 nucleotides read TGTGCCAGCAGTCCCTCCGGGACAGGGGCTACAGATACGCAGTATTTT.

The chain combines TRBV5-1 with TRBJ2-2; D not resolved. CDR1 is SGHRS and CDR2 is YFSETQ in the germline V gene. CDR3 size: 14 residues. The V and J ends lost 0 bases and 9 bases respectively, with 12 bases between them. CDR3 sequence: CASSLASTQRELFF. The CDR3 DNA reads as TGCGCCAGCAGCTTGGCCAGTACTCAACGGGAGCTGTTTTTT.

The chain links TRBV28 to TRBJ2-1; possible D gene TRBD2, 5 bases. V was trimmed by 8 bases and J by 9 bases, leaving 20 bases between them. This CDR3 spans 14 amino acids. Germline lookup yields CDR1 MDHEN and CDR2 SYDVKM. CDR3 protein: CASARSGFRPEQFF. Written as DNA, the CDR3 is TGTGCCAGCGCGCGGAGCGGTTTTCGCCCTGAGCAGTTCTTC.

This clonotype was recorded at least ten times. The chain is built from TRBV5-5 and TRBJ1-5, with 12 bases matching TRBD1. This CDR3 has 15 amino acids. The germline V gene has CDR1 SGHKS and CDR2 YYEKEE (reference sequence). With 4 bases clipped from V and 9 bases from J, the junction kept 8 bases outside the gene matches. In DNA, the CDR3 is TGTGCCAGCAGCATTCGGGGACAGGGGGCGAGGCCCCAGCATTTT. It translates to CASSIRGQGARPQHF.

This clonotype was counted between two and nine times. CDR3 nucleotide sequence: TGTGCCAGCAGCCTAGGGACTGAGCAGTTCTTC. It is translated as CASSLGTEQFF. The chain recombines TRBV11-2 with TRBJ2-1; TRBD1 or TRBD2 may be the D gene (5 bases each). This CDR3 has 11 residues. V was clipped by 5 bases and J by 9 bases, with 8 bases between them. The germline gives CDR1 SGHAT, CDR2 FQNNGV.

This clonotype has more than one count but fewer than ten. The chain links TRBV10-3 to TRBJ1-5, with 7 bases that match TRBD1. From germline, CDR1 is ENHRY and CDR2 SYGVKD. This CDR3 is 15 amino acids long. Losses at the gene ends were 0 bases for V and 5 bases for J; bases not matched to a gene: 4. The CDR3 loop is CAISESGGNYQPQHF. CDR3 nucleotide sequence: TGTGCCATCAGTGAGTCAGGGGGCAATTATCAGCCCCAGCATTTT.

This clonotype showed up many times. The chain carries TRBV4-3 and TRBJ2-7; no clear D. Trimming pared 0 bases from V and 7 bases from J, leaving 16 bases between. This CDR3 contains 15 residues. Germline V gene data show CDR1 as LGHNA and CDR2 as YSLEER. Here the CDR3 reads CASSQEPGSLGEQYF. CDR3 sequence (DNA): TGCGCCAGCAGCCAAGAACCGGGTTCCCTTGGGGAGCAGTACTTC.

The chain recombines TRBV20-1 with TRBJ2-7; D tentatively fits TRBD1 or TRBD2 (5 bases each). With 3 bases removed from V and 5 bases from J, the gap between germline ends came to 14 bases. Looked up from germline, CDR1 is DFQATT and CDR2 is SNEGSKA (reference sequence). The CDR3 runs 13 residues. The CDR3 coding sequence is TGCAGTGCTAGTCGAGGGGTCCGGAACGAGCAGTACTTC. Amino acid sequence: CSASRGVRNEQYF.

A word on this clonotype: Given the absence of the conserved phenylalanine or tryptophan at the CDR3 end, a read error is likely. This chain connects TRBV3-1 to TRBJ2-3; TRBD2 matches at 13 bases. Looked up from germline, CDR1 is LGHDT and CDR2 is YNNKEL (reference sequence). J was trimmed by 4 bases and V by 4 bases; bases with no gene match: 11. The CDR3 extends over 18 amino acids. CDR3 sequence: CASSPARTSGRLADTQYS. The CDR3 coding sequence is TGTGCCAGCAGCCCAGCGAGGACTAGCGGGAGATTAGCAGATACGCAGTATTCT.

The chain employs TRBV5-4 and TRBJ2-1; D is uncertain. Looked up from germline, CDR1 is SGHNT and CDR2 is YYREEE (reference sequence). V was trimmed by 0 bases and J by 3 bases, leaving 7 bases between them. This CDR3 is built from 14 residues. This CDR3 is CASSLDFNYNEQFF. The CDR3 nucleotides read TGTGCCAGCAGCTTGGACTTCAACTACAATGAGCAGTTCTTC.

The chain uses TRBV15 and TRBJ2-1, with 7 bases matching TRBD2. The CDR3 is 15 residues long. Losses at the gene ends were 1 base for V and 2 bases for J; bases not matched to a gene: 2. Germline values: CDR1 LNHNV, CDR2 YYDKDF (reference sequence). CDR3 nucleotide sequence: TGTGCCACCAGCAGAGGTGGGGGGGCCTACAATGAGCAGTTCTTC. Residues: CATSRGGGAYNEQFF.

This rearrangement joins TRBV15 to TRBJ2-6, with D unresolved. V lost 0 bases and J 0 bases, leaving 9 bases between the germline ends. From germline, CDR1 is LNHNV and CDR2 YYDKDF (reference sequence). The CDR3 is 17 residues long. In nucleotides, the CDR3 is TGTGCCACCAGCAGAGATATGAGGATCTCTGGGGCCAACGTCCTGACTTTC. It is translated as CATSRDMRISGANVLTF.

This clonotype was seen many times. This sequence joins TRBV12-3 or TRBV12-4 and TRBJ2-1; 13 positions match TRBD2. V lost 7 bases, J lost 2 bases, and 11 bases stayed unmatched. CDR3 length: 18 amino acids. CDR3 protein: CASNSGTSGMGTYNEQFF. In DNA, the CDR3 is TGTGCCAGCAATTCCGGGACTAGCGGGATGGGCACCTACAATGAGCAGTTCTTC.

This clonotype came up many times. The chain has TRBV10-3 and TRBJ1-1; no firm D call. The CDR3 is made up of 12 amino acids. With 0 bases removed from V and 7 bases from J, the gap between germline ends came to 6 bases. Germline loops: CDR1 ENHRY, CDR2 SYGVKD. CDR3 protein: CAISESQIEAFF. The CDR3, as DNA: TGTGCCATCAGTGAGTCGCAGATTGAAGCTTTCTTT.

This clonotype was picked up a small number of times. The chain recombines TRBV12-3 or TRBV12-4 with TRBJ1-2; TRBD1 aligns across 7 bases. The junction had 12 bases not matched to a gene; V was cut back by 3 bases and J by 5 bases. This CDR3 comprises 16 residues. CDR3 loop: CASSLGRGVFGYGYTF. The CDR3 nucleotides are TGTGCCAGCAGTTTGGGCAGGGGGGTTTTTGGGTATGGCTACACCTTC.

This clonotype was seen more than once but under ten times. The gene calls are TRBV20-1 and TRBJ2-2; 8 nucleotides match TRBD2. Trimming at V came to 1 base and at J to 6 bases, leaving 4 bases not matched to a gene. Germline CDR1 and CDR2: DFQATT and SNEGSKA (reference sequence). This CDR3 is 14 amino acids long. The CDR3 is CSARVGRAPGELFF. CDR3 nucleotide sequence: TGCAGTGCTAGAGTCGGGAGGGCCCCCGGGGAGCTGTTTTTT.

The chain couples TRBV20-1 to TRBJ2-1, with D possibly TRBD2 on 5 matching bases. Germline CDR1 is DFQATT and CDR2 is SNEGSKA (reference sequence). There are 13 residues in the CDR3. The ends were cut back, 4 bases at V and 4 bases at J, with 11 bases in the middle. CDR3 in DNA: TGCAGTGCTACGAGGGTTGATTACAATGAGCAGTTCTTC. Protein product: CSATRVDYNEQFF.

This clonotype was recorded a few times. This chain links TRBV25-1 with TRBJ2-2, with D possibly matching TRBD2 (5 bases). Trimming removed 7 bases from V and 6 bases from J, with 9 bases in between. CDR1 is MGHDK, CDR2 SYGVNS, per germline. There are 12 residues in the CDR3. The CDR3 DNA follows: TGTGCCAGCAATCGGGGATCCGGGGAGCTGTTTTTT. This sequence encodes CASNRGSGELFF.

The table lists this clonotype with a few counts. V gene TRBV20-1 combines with J gene TRBJ2-3; unclear D gene. Germline V gene data show CDR1 as DFQATT and CDR2 as SNEGSKA (reference sequence). CDR3 length equals 14 residues. V was trimmed by 5 bases and J by 2 bases, leaving 14 bases between them. CDR3: CSAPGTLDTDTQYF. The CDR3 DNA reads TGCAGTGCTCCCGGCACCCTTGACACAGATACGCAGTATTTT.

This clonotype was counted a few times. The rearrangement uses TRBV29-1 and TRBJ2-1; 7 positions match TRBD2. V lost 6 bases and J lost 5; bases outside the gene matches: 10. In germline, CDR1 is SQVTM, CDR2 ANQGSEA. The CDR3 extends over 14 amino acids. CDR3: CSVNTVGTNNEQFF. CDR3 coding DNA: TGCAGCGTCAATACGGTAGGGACTAACAATGAGCAGTTCTTC.

This sequence joins TRBV29-1 and TRBJ2-1, with 10 bases fitting TRBD1. Per the germline V gene, CDR1 is SQVTM and CDR2 is ANQGSEA. The CDR3 runs to 13 residues. V shed 6 bases, J shed 5 bases, and the junction held 4 bases outside the gene matches. The CDR3 DNA sequence: TGCAGCGTCGACAGGGGGCAGAACAATGAGCAGTTCTTC. This codes for CSVDRGQNNEQFF.

This clonotype showed up just a few times. In DNA form, the CDR3 reads TGCGCCAGCAGTGAAGGGTCCCTAACAAGCTCTGGGGCCAACGTCCTGACTTTC. It yields the protein CASSEGSLTSSGANVLTF. This chain links TRBV5-1 with TRBJ2-6; no firm D call. V lost 5 bases and J lost 0, with 18 bases in between. The CDR3 runs to 18 residues. Germline lookup yields CDR1 SGHRS and CDR2 YFSETQ.

This clonotype was detected ten times or more. V is TRBV7-2 and J is TRBJ2-7; D remains ambiguous. Trimming shortened V by 5 bases and J by 3 bases, and 5 bases separated the two germline ends. Germline loops: CDR1 SGHTA, CDR2 FQGNSA. The CDR3 consists of 11 residues. Here the CDR3 reads CASSRLYEQYF. CDR3 DNA sequence: TGTGCCAGCAGCCGCCTCTACGAGCAGTACTTC.